This is a list of T cell receptor beta chains from one sample in a study of T cells in Graves' hyperthyroidism and ophthalmopathy. One entry per CDR3 protein, called by TCRdb with MiXCR from the multiplex PCR reads. Of more than 350,000 distinct CDR3 sequences in the sample, approximately 16% were seen once. The sequenced sample consisted of blood. All receptors derive from a woman aged 60-75 years with Graves' ophthalmopathy. Both conserved end residues are part of each CDR3. The D gene is left open where the match is weak. Not every row has a clone size; where given, it reads once, few, many or a size class.

V	J	D	size	CDR3	DNA
TRBV28	TRBJ2-2	.	.	CASDDLNTGELFF	TGTGCCAGCGACGACCTGAACACCGGGGAGCTGTTTTTT
TRBV4-2	TRBJ2-7	.	.	CASSQADFGPLIEQYF	TGTGCCAGCAGCCAAGCCGATTTTGGGCCGTTGATCGAGCAGTACTTC
TRBV7-9	TRBJ2-7	.	few	CASSSDIQGSSYEQYF	TGTGCCAGCAGCTCAGATATCCAGGGGAGCTCCTACGAGCAGTACTTC
TRBV7-2	TRBJ2-6	.	many	CASSPWGGTGANVLTF	TGTGCCAGCAGCCCGTGGGGGGGCACTGGGGCCAACGTCCTGACTTTC
TRBV29-1	TRBJ2-7	TRBD2	many	CSVEGDYRREQYF	TGCAGCGTTGAAGGGGACTACCGTCGCGAGCAGTACTTC
TRBV28	TRBJ2-7	.	.	CASSLFYSYEQYF	TGTGCCAGCAGTTTATTCTACTCCTACGAGCAGTACTTC
TRBV19	TRBJ1-4	TRBD1	.	CATLPGQGSEKLFF	TGTGCCACCTTACCGGGACAGGGAAGTGAAAAACTGTTTTTT
TRBV18	TRBJ1-4	.	many	CASSPRGGGEEKLFF	TGTGCCAGCTCACCCCGAGGAGGGGGTGAGGAAAAACTGTTTTTT
TRBV5-1	TRBJ1-2	.	.	CASSSTGNRVSYTF	TGCGCCAGCAGCTCAACCGGCAACAGGGTTAGCTACACCTTC
TRBV28	TRBJ2-1	TRBD2	many	CASMAGVDEQFF	TGTGCCAGCATGGCGGGAGTCGATGAGCAGTTCTTC
TRBV11-2	TRBJ2-1	.	many	CASSRLPNEQFF	TGTGCCAGCTCGCGGCTTCCCAATGAGCAGTTCTTC
TRBV27	TRBJ1-2	.	.	CASSSPGETNYGYTF	TGTGCCAGCAGTTCCCCCGGGGAAACTAACTATGGCTACACCTTC
TRBV7-2	TRBJ2-3	TRBD1	many	CASTRDRGTDTQYF	TGTGCCAGCACCCGGGACAGGGGAACAGATACGCAGTATTTT